These 21 T cell receptor beta chains share one sample of origin, sequenced in a study of blood T cell repertoires in COVID-19. Only in-frame clones appear in the TCRdb table, and some are missing; sequencing was by immunoSEQ multiplex PCR. The repertoire holds some 300,000 clones, with 90% as singletons. The specimen was peripheral blood. These receptor sequences come from a woman in her thirties or forties with COVID-19, enrolled during active disease.

The chain has TRBV7-2 and TRBJ2-7; perhaps TRBD1 as D (6 bases). Trimming left V 5 bases short and J 5 bases short, with 13 bases between. The CDR3 is 13 residues long. CDR1 is SGHTA, CDR2 FQGNSA, per germline. Here the CDR3 reads CASSLNRVHEQYF. In DNA form, the CDR3 reads TGTGCCAGCAGCCTCAACAGGGTGCACGAGCAGTACTTC.

Concerning this clone: Additional DNA sequences in this sample encode the identical CDR3. The chain links TRBV19 to TRBJ1-2; TRBD1 matches 7 bases. CDR1 and CDR2 (germline): LNHDA, SQIVND (reference sequence). The CDR3 contains 17 residues. Losses at the gene ends were 3 bases for V and 8 bases for J; bases not matched to a gene: 18. CDR3: CASSMRQAGGSRYGYTF. The DNA for the CDR3 is TGTGCCAGTAGTATGCGACAGGCAGGGGGATCCAGGTACGGCTACACCTTC.

This clone appeared a few times. The chain recombines TRBV10-3 with TRBJ2-3; 10 bases map to TRBD1. The V and J ends lost 6 bases and 4 bases, in that order; junction bases with no gene match: 13. Looked up from germline, CDR1 is ENHRY and CDR2 is SYGVKD. The CDR3 extends over 17 amino acids. The CDR3 DNA sequence: TGTGCCATCAGCCTCCCCCCGACAGGGGGCGTTTCAGATACGCAGTATTTT. Amino acids: CAISLPPTGGVSDTQYF.

This sequence joins TRBV6-5 and TRBJ2-5, with D unclear. This CDR3 contains 14 residues. CDR1 MNHEY and CDR2 SVGAGI come from the germline V gene. Trimming left V 0 bases short and J 4 bases short, with 9 bases between. The DNA of the CDR3 is TGTGCCAGCAGTTACTCGCTCCTCGGAGAGACCCAGTACTTC. Residues: CASSYSLLGETQYF.

The chain combines TRBV7-8 with TRBJ1-1; D unclear. The CDR3 length is 14 residues. Germline lookup yields CDR1 SGHVS and CDR2 FQNEAQ. Trimming stripped 5 bases from V and 0 bases from J, with 10 bases between. CDR3 nucleotides: TGTGCCAGCAGCGTGGGCATTCTGAACACTGAAGCTTTCTTT. Translation gives CASSVGILNTEAFF.

As regards this clone: Other DNA sequences of this sample code for an identical CDR3. The rearrangement uses TRBV28 and TRBJ1-5, with 8 positions matching TRBD1. The CDR3 has 14 amino acids. After removal of 6 bases from V and 3 bases from J, the junction contained 4 bases not matched to a gene. Germline V gene data show CDR1 as MDHEN and CDR2 as SYDVKM. The CDR3 coding sequence is TGTGCCAGCAGCTCGACAGGGGACAATCAGCCCCAGCATTTT. Protein: CASSSTGDNQPQHF.

The V gene is TRBV6-5, the J gene TRBJ2-3; no reliable D call. Trimming left V 8 bases short and J 2 bases short, with 14 bases between. The length of the CDR3 is 14 residues. The germline gives CDR1 MNHEY, CDR2 SVGAGI. CDR3 in DNA: TGTGCCAGCGCGATCCAGCGAGACACAGATACGCAGTATTTT. Protein sequence: CASAIQRDTDTQYF.

J is TRBJ2-2 and V is TRBV7-8, with D hard to call. This CDR3 comprises 18 residues. Germline lookup yields CDR1 SGHVS and CDR2 FQNEAQ. The V and J ends lost 2 bases and 1 base respectively, with 17 bases between them. CDR3 coding DNA: TGTGCCAGCAGCTTAAGTGGCGGCGGTTCCGTGAACACCGGGGAGCTGTTTTTT. Residues: CASSLSGGGSVNTGELFF.

The rearrangement joins TRBV7-8 to TRBJ2-1, with 9 positions matching TRBD2. The CDR3 covers 17 residues. CDR1 is SGHVS, CDR2 FQNEAQ, per germline. Trimming at V came to 6 bases and at J to 8 bases, leaving 17 bases not matched to a gene. The DNA of the CDR3 is TGTGCCAGCAGTCCCCTCGCGGGGGGGCTAAAATCCGATGAGCAGTTCTTC. This encodes CASSPLAGGLKSDEQFF.

The chain carries TRBV6-4 and TRBJ2-5; maybe TRBD2 (7 bases). V lost 6 bases and J 5 bases, leaving 22 bases between the germline ends. The germline V gene encodes CDR1 MRHNA and CDR2 SNTAGT. The CDR3 loop spans 16 amino acids. The CDR3 nucleotides are TGTGCCAGCAGCGGTCGGGGGGCGGTCGTCGGGGAGACCCAGTACTTC. It yields the protein CASSGRGAVVGETQYF.

The chain combines TRBV12-5 with TRBJ1-1; D is unclear. V was pared by 3 bases and J by 7 bases, with 9 bases between. Germline lookup yields CDR1 LGHNT and CDR2 FRNRAP. The CDR3 length is 12 residues. CDR3 sequence reads: CASGLTPNEAFF. The CDR3 coding sequence is TGTGCTAGTGGTTTAACACCCAATGAAGCTTTCTTT. The whole variable domain, remainder taken from reference TRBV12-5 and TRBJ1-1, is DARVTQTPRHKVTEMGQEVTMRCQPILGHNTVFWYRQTMMQGLELLAYFRNRAPLDDSGMPKDRFSAEMPDATLATLKIQPSEPRDSAVYFCASGLTPNEAFFGQGTRLTVV.

The chain is built from TRBV5-5 and TRBJ1-3; no reliable D call. The CDR3 extends over 14 amino acids. V gave up 0 bases and J gave up 3 bases, with 7 bases separating them. In germline, CDR1 is SGHKS, CDR2 YYEKEE (reference sequence). The CDR3 region is CASSLAGFGNTIYF. In DNA form, the CDR3 reads TGTGCCAGCAGCTTGGCGGGATTTGGAAACACCATATATTTT.

The chain couples TRBV18 to TRBJ1-5; 8 bases map to TRBD1. This CDR3 region has 13 residues. CDR1 and CDR2 (germline): KGHSH, LQKENI. Trimming at V came to 6 bases and at J to 7 bases, leaving 5 bases not matched to a gene. The CDR3: CASSPTGEQPQHF. The CDR3 DNA reads TGTGCCAGCTCCCCGACAGGGGAGCAGCCCCAGCATTTT.

The V call is TRBV9, the J call TRBJ2-1, with 7 bases identical to TRBD1. Germline V gene data show CDR1 as SGDLS and CDR2 as YYNGEE. This CDR3 is 16 amino acids long. J was trimmed by 4 bases and V by 4 bases; bases with no gene match: 11. The CDR3 bases are TGTGCCAGCAGCATATTGGGACAGAACCTTTACAATGAGCAGTTCTTC. This sequence encodes CASSILGQNLYNEQFF.

Of note for this clone: Sequence at one end of the junction differs from germline and may be a read error. Other nucleotide sequences from this sample produce the same CDR3. This chain connects TRBV6-1 to TRBJ2-3, with 8 bases aligning to TRBD2. This CDR3 comprises 13 residues. Germline V gene sequence: CDR1 MNHNS, CDR2 SASEGT. The CDR3 sequence: CASSEGTRDTQYF. DNA of the CDR3: TGTGCTAGCAGTGAGGGGACTAGGGATACGCAGTATTTT.

The chain carries TRBV19 and TRBJ2-1, with 7 nucleotides matching TRBD2. Trimming cost V 5 bases and J 2 bases; bases outside gene matches: 6. The CDR3 runs 15 residues. CDR1 is LNHDA, CDR2 SQIVND, per germline (reference sequence). This CDR3 reads CASSPRLAAYNEQFF. The CDR3 DNA is TGTGCCAGTAGTCCCCGACTAGCAGCCTACAATGAGCAGTTCTTC.

The genes are TRBV14 and TRBJ1-2; D is unclear. CDR3 length: 12 amino acids. Between the trimmed V and J ends, which lost 4 bases and 8 bases, there was a span of 11 bases. CDR1 and CDR2 (germline): SGHDN, FVKESK. CDR3 in DNA: TGTGCCAGCAGCCCCACCGGCGGGGGCTACACCTTC. It is translated as CASSPTGGGYTF.

The rearrangement joins TRBV18 to TRBJ1-3, with D possibly TRBD1 on 6 matching bases. The CDR3 totals 14 residues. The V gene lost 2 bases and the J gene lost 4 bases, with 9 bases spanning the gap. Germline V gives CDR1 KGHSH, CDR2 LQKENI. The CDR3 here is CASSPGGTGNTIYF. The CDR3 DNA reads TGTGCCAGCTCACCAGGGGGCACGGGAAACACCATATATTTT.

The genes are TRBV15 and TRBJ2-1; D remains unclear. This CDR3 spans 15 amino acids. Trimming cost V 5 bases and J 6 bases, with 17 bases left between them. CDR1 and CDR2 (germline): LNHNV, YYDKDF (reference sequence). The CDR3 bases are TGTGCCACCAGCTGGCCCCAGGTCGGTACCAATGAGCAGTTCTTC. This encodes CATSWPQVGTNEQFF.

The table lists this clone with a count of one. The genes are TRBV19 and TRBJ2-6; possible D gene TRBD1, 5 bases. CDR1 is LNHDA, CDR2 SQIVND, per germline (reference sequence). V was cut by 5 bases and J by 0 bases, with 11 bases left in between. The CDR3 has 16 residues. The CDR3 bases are TGTGCCAGTAGTGTTCGAAGGGGCTCTGGGGCCAACGTCCTGACTTTC. Its translation: CASSVRRGSGANVLTF.

The chain recombines TRBV29-1 with TRBJ2-1, with a possible D match to TRBD1 (6 bases). The CDR3 runs to 15 residues. The ends were cut back, 6 bases at V and 0 bases at J, with 15 bases in the middle. Germline lookup yields CDR1 SQVTM and CDR2 ANQGSEA. The DNA for the CDR3 is TGCAGCGTCAAGGGACACGACAGCTCCTACAATGAGCAGTTCTTC. Translation gives CSVKGHDSSYNEQFF.